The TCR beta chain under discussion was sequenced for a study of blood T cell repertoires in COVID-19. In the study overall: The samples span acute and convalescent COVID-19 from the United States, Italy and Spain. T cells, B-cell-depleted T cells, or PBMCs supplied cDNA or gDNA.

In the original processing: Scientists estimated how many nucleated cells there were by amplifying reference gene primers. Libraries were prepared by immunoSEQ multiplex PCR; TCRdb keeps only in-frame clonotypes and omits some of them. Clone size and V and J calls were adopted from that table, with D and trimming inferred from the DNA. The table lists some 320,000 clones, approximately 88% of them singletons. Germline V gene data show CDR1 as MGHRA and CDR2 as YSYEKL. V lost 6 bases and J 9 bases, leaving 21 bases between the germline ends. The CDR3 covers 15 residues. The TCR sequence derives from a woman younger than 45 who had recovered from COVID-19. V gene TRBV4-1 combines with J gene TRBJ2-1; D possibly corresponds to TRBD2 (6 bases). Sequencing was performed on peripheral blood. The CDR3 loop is CASSDRDLHRSEQFF. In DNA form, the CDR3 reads TGCGCCAGCAGTGACCGGGACTTACACCGGAGTGAGCAGTTCTTC.